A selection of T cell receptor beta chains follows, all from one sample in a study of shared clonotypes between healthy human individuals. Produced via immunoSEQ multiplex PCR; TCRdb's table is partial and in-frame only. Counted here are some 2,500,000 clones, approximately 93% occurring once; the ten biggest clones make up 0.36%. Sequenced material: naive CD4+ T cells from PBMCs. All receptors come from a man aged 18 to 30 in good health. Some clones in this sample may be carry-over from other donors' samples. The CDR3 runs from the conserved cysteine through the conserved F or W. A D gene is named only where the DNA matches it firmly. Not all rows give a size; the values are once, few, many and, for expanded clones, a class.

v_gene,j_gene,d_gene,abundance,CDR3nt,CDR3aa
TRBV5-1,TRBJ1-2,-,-,TGCGCCAGCAGCTTGGGGGACTCTCCGTATGGCTACACCTTC,CASSLGDSPYGYTF
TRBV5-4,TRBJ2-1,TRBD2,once,TGTGCCAGCAGCTTTCCAGAGACTAGCTCCAATGAGCAGTTCTTC,CASSFPETSSNEQFF
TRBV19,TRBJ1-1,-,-,TGTGCCAGTAGTATAGGGAGGGCGAACACTGAAGCTTTCTTT,CASSIGRANTEAFF
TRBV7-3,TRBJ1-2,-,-,TGTGCCAGCAGCTTAGAGCCGGGACGGCAATCTCATGGCTACACCTTC,CASSLEPGRQSHGYTF
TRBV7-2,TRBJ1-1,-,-,TGTGCCAGCAGCCGAGGCAGGGACACTGAAGCTTTCTTT,CASSRGRDTEAFF
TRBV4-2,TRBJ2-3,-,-,TGTGCCAGCAGCCAAGATCAAGGGAGACAGATATCCACAGATACGCAGTATTTT,CASSQDQGRQISTDTQYF
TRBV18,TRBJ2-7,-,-,TGTGCCAGCTCATCCGTGTCAGGGGCCGGGGACGAGCAGTACTTC,CASSSVSGAGDEQYF
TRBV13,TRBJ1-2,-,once,TGTGCCAGCAGCTTACGGTCCCAGGGAACCCCCTATGGCTACACCTTC,CASSLRSQGTPYGYTF
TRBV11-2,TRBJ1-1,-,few,TGTGCCAGCAGCTTAGACAGGGATAAAGCTTTCTTT,CASSLDRDKAFF
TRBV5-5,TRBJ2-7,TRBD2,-,TGTGCCAGCAGCATAATTAGCGGGAGGAGATACGAGCAGTACTTC,CASSIISGRRYEQYF
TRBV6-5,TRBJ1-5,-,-,TGTGCCAGCAGCTCCCCGGGGGGGACTCAGCCCCAGCATTTT,CASSSPGGTQPQHF
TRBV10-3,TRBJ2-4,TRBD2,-,TGTGCCATCAGTGAGTCTGGGCTAGCGGGAGTATCCAAAAACATTCAGTACTTC,CAISESGLAGVSKNIQYF
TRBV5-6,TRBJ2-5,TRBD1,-,TGTGCCAGCAGCTGGGGGACAGGGGGTCAAGAGACCCAGTACTTC,CASSWGTGGQETQYF
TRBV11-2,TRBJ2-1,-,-,TGTGCCAGCAGCAAATGGACGTCAGGGGAGCAGTTCTTC,CASSKWTSGEQFF
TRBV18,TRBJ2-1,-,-,TGTGCCAGCTCACCACGACAGGTCAGCGGTGAGCAGTTCTTC,CASSPRQVSGEQFF
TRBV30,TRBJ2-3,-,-,TGTGCCTGTAACAAAGGCACAGATACGCAGTATTTT,CACNKGTDTQYF
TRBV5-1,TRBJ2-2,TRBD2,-,TGCGCCAGCAGCTTAGCGGGAGGATCCGGGGAGCTGTTTTTT,CASSLAGGSGELFF
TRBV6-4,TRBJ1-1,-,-,TGTGCCAGCAGCAAGGACGGACGAATGAACACTGAAGCTTTCTTT,CASSKDGRMNTEAFF
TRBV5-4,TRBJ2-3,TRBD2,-,TGTGCCAGCAGCCACGGGGGGGGGCTGTCTAGCACAGATACGCAGTATTTT,CASSHGGGLSSTDTQYF
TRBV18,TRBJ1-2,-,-,TGTGCCAGCTCACCAATAGGACGGATAGCTAACTATGGCTACACCTTC,CASSPIGRIANYGYTF
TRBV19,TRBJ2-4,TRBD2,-,TGTGCCAGTAGTAGCGCGGCGGGGGAGAAAAACATTCAGTACTTC,CASSSAAGEKNIQYF
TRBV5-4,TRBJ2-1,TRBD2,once,TGTGCCAGCAGCCCGGGACTAGCGGGAGGGTTAGGCAATGAGCAGTTCTTC,CASSPGLAGGLGNEQFF
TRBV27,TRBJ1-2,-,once,TGTGCCAGCAGCCCCGTGGGGCTGGGTGATGGGGTCAAGGGCTACACCTTC,CASSPVGLGDGVKGYTF
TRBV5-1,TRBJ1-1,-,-,TGCGCCAGCAGCCTGGGGGGAGCAGGTGAAGCTTTCTTT,CASSLGGAGEAFF
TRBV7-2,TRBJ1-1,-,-,TGTGCCAGCAGCACCACAGGGTTGAACACTGAAGCTTTCTTT,CASSTTGLNTEAFF
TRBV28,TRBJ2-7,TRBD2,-,TGTGCCAGCAGTTTCTCACTAGCGGAAGTCTCCTACGAGCAGTACTTC,CASSFSLAEVSYEQYF
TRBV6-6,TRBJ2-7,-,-,TGTGCCAGCAGTTACGGGGGACGGAACGCCGAGCAGTACTTC,CASSYGGRNAEQYF
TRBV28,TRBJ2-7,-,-,TGTGCCAGCAGCCTGGGGAGTGTGTACGAGCAGTACTTC,CASSLGSVYEQYF
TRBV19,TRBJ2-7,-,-,TGTGCCAGTAGTATAGCGTTTGGAAGCACCTACGAGCAGTACTTC,CASSIAFGSTYEQYF
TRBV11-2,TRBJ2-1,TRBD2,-,TGTGCCAGCAGCTTAGATTCTCTAGCGGGAGAATATGAGCAGTTCTTC,CASSLDSLAGEYEQFF
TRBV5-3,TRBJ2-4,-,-,TGTGCCAGAAGCTCGGTCGGACCCACGCCGCCCAAAAACATTCAGTACTTC,CARSSVGPTPPKNIQYF
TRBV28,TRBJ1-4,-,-,TGTGCCAGCAGCTTGGCAGGAGCAACTCATGAAAAACTGTTTTTT,CASSLAGATHEKLFF
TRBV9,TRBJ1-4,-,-,TGTGCCAGCAGCCCTGCAGGGTCAACTAATGAAAAACTGTTTTTT,CASSPAGSTNEKLFF
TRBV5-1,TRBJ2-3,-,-,TGCGCCAGCAGCTCAACCCAAGATACGCAGTATTTT,CASSSTQDTQYF
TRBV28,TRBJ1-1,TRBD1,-,TGTGCCAGCAGTTTAAAGGGACAGGGCTTTTTGGCTTTCTTT,CASSLKGQGFLAFF
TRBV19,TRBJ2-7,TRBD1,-,TGTGCCAGTAGTAATACAGGGGGCAGCCTTGGCGAGCAGTACTTC,CASSNTGGSLGEQYF
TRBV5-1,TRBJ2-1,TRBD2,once,TGCGCCAGCAGCTCCCAACTAGCGGGAGGGAGAAATGAGCAGTTCTTC,CASSSQLAGGRNEQFF
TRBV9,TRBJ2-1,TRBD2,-,TGTGCCAGCAGCGTAGTAGCGGGAGTGTCTGATGAGCAGTTCTTC,CASSVVAGVSDEQFF
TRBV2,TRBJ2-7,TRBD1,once,TGTGCCAGCAAACCCGGGACAGAAGCCTACGAGCAGTACTTC,CASKPGTEAYEQYF
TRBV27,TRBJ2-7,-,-,TGTGCCAGCACCGGACATTCCTACGAGCAGTACTTC,CASTGHSYEQYF
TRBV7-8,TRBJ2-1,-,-,TGTGCCAGCAGCTTAGCTGGGGGAGCGATGTACTCCTACAATGAGCAGTTCTTC,CASSLAGGAMYSYNEQFF
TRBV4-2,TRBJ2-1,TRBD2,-,TGTGCCAGCAGCCAAGAACTAGCGGGATCTGCGTACAATGAGCAGTTCTTC,CASSQELAGSAYNEQFF
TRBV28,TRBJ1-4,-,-,TGTGCCAGCAGTTTGTCCGGACAGTTTGCGGAAAAACTGTTTTTT,CASSLSGQFAEKLFF
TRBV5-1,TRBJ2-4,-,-,TGCGCCAGCAGCGCGGGTACCGCCAAAAACATTCAGTACTTC,CASSAGTAKNIQYF